This T cell receptor (beta chain) emerged from a study of OX40 agonist ivuxolimab in advanced cancers. Notes on the research overall: The costimulatory receptor OX40 (CD134) was targeted by ivuxolimab, a fully human IgG2 agonistic monoclonal antibody. Patients were allowed to have had prior anti-PD-1, anti-PD-L1 or anti-CTLA-4 therapy, and less than 45% of the dose-escalation patients had previously received checkpoint inhibitors. The point of sequencing TCRbeta in the periphery was to test whether ivuxolimab changed TCR sequence diversity and drove clonal T-cell expansion. Of the approximately 50 dose-escalation patients, hepatocellular carcinoma was present in around 20, melanoma in some 15, renal cell carcinoma in 9 and head and neck cancer in 9. Partial responses occurred in three dose-escalation patients, of whom one had hepatocellular carcinoma and two had cutaneous melanoma. Intravenous ivuxolimab was administered to patients every 2 weeks at six dose levels: 0.01, 0.1, 0.3, 1.5, 3 and 10 mg/kg. A male proportion of about 79% and a mean age of around 60 years, ranging from about 20 to 80, were recorded for the dose-escalation cohort. The paper reports the monotherapy dose-escalation portion (N of about 47 patients) of the phase I ivuxolimab trial. Overall study outcomes, separate from this receptor: Partial responders in the 0.1-3.0 mg/kg groups had among the lowest normalized peripheral clonal expansion, especially among CD8+ T cells. Low levels of normalized T-cell clonal expansion were also seen in some patients who did not respond. After ivuxolimab, CD8+ T cells had more expanded clones than CD4+ T cells on average. Clonal expansion of both CD4+ and CD8+ blood T cells was observed from baseline to week 6 at doses 0.1 to 3.0 mg/kg. Antigen specificity was not determined for the clonally expanded peripheral T cells.

With regard to this clone: No cognate antigen has been identified for it. Qualities for individual bases were not recorded, and no much larger clone is one base off.

Patients with a history of autoimmune disease or receiving systemic immunosuppression were excluded from the trial. Peripheral blood for TCR sequencing was collected from all dose cohorts at baseline, on cycle 4 day 1, and on cycle 7 day 1. The samples were drawn from a first-in-human, open-label, multicenter phase I dose-escalation trial of ivuxolimab. Adults with locally advanced or metastatic melanoma, renal cell carcinoma, hepatocellular carcinoma or head and neck squamous cell carcinoma were enrolled in the trial. Before TCR sequencing, CD4+ T cells and CD8+ T cells were sorted from peripheral blood as separate populations. For sequencing of the TCRbeta CDR3 region, genomic DNA was extracted from the sorted cells. The immunoSEQ Assay was used for sequencing of TCRbeta CDR3 regions. TCRdb carries this immuneACCESS record with in-frame sequences only. Its versions omit some clonotypes, under half of them owing to an unresolved V gene in the studies checked, with the rest unexplained. The sample data list 50,000 to 75,000 clones, and about 90% of these were observed just once. The ten largest clones capture roughly 0.34% of the sample.

V is shortened by 0 bases, J by 7 bases, and the region joining them spans 18 bases. Taken from the germline V gene, the CDR1 and CDR2 loops are KGHSH and LQKENI. Inclusive of the bounding cysteine and phenylalanine, the CDR3 is 16 residues long. Kept here is only the CDR3 DNA, which spans 48 bases and is read in frame from base 1. This chain is built from TRBV18 and TRBJ2-5; the D gene is perhaps TRBD1, from 6 matching bases. The source of this sequence is an adult with an advanced solid tumor such as melanoma, head and neck, liver or kidney cancer. The sample in question was CD4+ or CD8+ T cells sorted from blood, obtained in a trial of the OX40 agonist ivuxolimab. The bases read TGTGCCAGCTCACCACCCGGGACATCGACTCGTGGGACCCAGTACTTC. Translated, it gives CASSPPGTSTRGTQYF.